The TCR beta chain described here comes from a study of blood T cell repertoires in COVID-19. As for the study in general: The United States, Italy and Spain provided the acute and convalescent COVID-19 samples. Nucleic acid was either cDNA or gDNA, and it came from T cells, B-cell-depleted T cells, or PBMCs.

How the authors handled the data: Estimated nucleated cell counts came from reference gene primer amplification. Profiling relied on immunoSEQ multiplex PCR, and the TCRdb table lists in-frame clones only, not all of them. V and J calls and clone size are as listed in that table; D and trimming were resolved from the DNA. The sample includes under 250,000 clones, about nine tenths of them seen just once. The trim removed 3 bases at V and 5 bases at J, leaving 17 bases unmatched. This CDR3 spans 17 amino acids. The gene calls are TRBV5-3 and TRBJ2-7; the match to TRBD1 covers 7 bases. TRBV5-3 is designated an ORF whose function remains uncertain. The TCR originated in a middle-aged woman with acute or convalescent COVID-19. Sequenced material: peripheral blood. CDR3 residues: CARSSRFATGTADEQYV. CDR3 coding DNA: TGTGCCAGAAGCTCCCGTTTTGCCACCGGGACAGCAGACGAGCAGTACGTC.